These 22 T cell receptor beta chains were sequenced from one sample in a study of regulatory T cells in long-lasting Graves disease. Noted time point: newly diagnosed GD, antithyroid drugs for less than 3 months. From RNA extracted from PBMCs, the TCR library was made. Library construction for TCR beta used iRepertoire HTBI primers and Arm-PCR of CDR3 regions. A single record per CDR3 protein comes from TCRdb applying MiXCR to the multiplex PCR reads. The repertoire includes 530,000 or so distinct CDR3 sequences, approximately 13% of them detected once, and 10% sits in the top ten. These data also formed part of another study, on T cells in Graves' hyperthyroidism and ophthalmopathy.

The sequencing here drew on peripheral blood mononuclear cells (PBMCs), taken at new diagnosis, from a patient treated with antithyroid drugs. All receptors derive from a man aged 30 to 39 with Graves disease.

The table lists this clonotype with a few counts. The chain couples TRBV6-2 or TRBV6-3 to TRBJ2-5; TRBD1 agrees at 8 bases. The CDR3 has 15 residues. From germline, CDR1 is MNHEY and CDR2 SVGEGT. J gave up 10 bases and V 5 bases, and 15 bases lay outside the gene matches. CDR3 region: CASSLDRGIGNIQYF. In nucleotides, the CDR3 is TGTGCCAGCAGTCTAGACAGGGGAATCGGGAATATCCAGTACTTC.

This clonotype was detected only a few times. The rearrangement links TRBV7-8 to TRBJ2-1, with D possibly called TRBD1 or TRBD2 (5 bases each). Germline V gene lookup returns CDR1 SGHVS and CDR2 FQNEAQ. V was trimmed by 5 bases and J by 4 bases, leaving 18 bases between them. The length of the CDR3 is 16 residues. As DNA, the CDR3 is TGTGCCAGCAGCCCCGCTTTTCCAGGGAGATACAATGAGCAGTTCTTC. This encodes CASSPAFPGRYNEQFF.

This clonotype showed up many times. The CDR3: CASNTIGAGELFF. The CDR3 nucleotides are TGTGCCAGCAATACGATCGGAGCCGGGGAGCTGTTTTTT. This chain uses TRBV25-1 with TRBJ2-2; D is unresolved. V was trimmed by 7 bases and J by 6 bases, leaving 12 bases between them. The CDR3 runs 13 residues. Germline-derived CDR1 and CDR2 are MGHDK and SYGVNS. The full variable domain, rest sourced from reference TRBV25-1 and TRBJ2-2, is EADIYQTPRYLVIGTGKKITLECSQTMGHDKMYWYQQDPGMELHLIHYSYGVNSTEKGDLSSESTVSRIRTEHFPLTLESARPSHTSQYLCASNTIGAGELFFGEGSRLTVL.

This clonotype was seen a handful of times. This rearrangement joins TRBV4-1 to TRBJ2-1; D is possibly TRBD2 (5 bases). Germline V gene lookup returns CDR1 MGHRA and CDR2 YSYEKL. Trimming removed 1 base from V and 6 bases from J, with 13 bases in between. The CDR3 totals 15 residues. CDR3 sequence (DNA): TGCGCCAGCAGCCAAGCGGGGTTGAGGGTCAATGAGCAGTTCTTC. As protein: CASSQAGLRVNEQFF.

This clonotype was observed at least ten times. The V gene is TRBV2, the J gene TRBJ1-1; TRBD1 matches at 7 bases. The CDR3 loop spans 14 amino acids. V gave up 6 bases and J gave up 3 bases; unmatched junction bases: 7. From germline, CDR1 is SNHLY and CDR2 FYNNEI. This chain's CDR3 is CASSDGTAYTEAFF. CDR3 nucleotides: TGTGCCAGCAGCGATGGGACAGCCTACACTGAAGCTTTCTTT.

This clonotype was observed a handful of times. V gene TRBV4-2 combines with J gene TRBJ2-2, with D perhaps matching TRBD2 (5 bases). Germline lookup yields CDR1 LGHNA and CDR2 YNFKEQ. Trimming removed 7 bases from V and 6 bases from J, with 12 bases in between. This CDR3 comprises 13 residues. CDR3 protein: CASTGGLPGELFF. CDR3 nucleotide sequence: TGTGCCAGCACCGGAGGACTCCCCGGGGAGCTGTTTTTT.

Of note for this clonotype: A read error is possible here, since a much larger clone lies one base away. This sequence joins TRBV6-2 or TRBV6-3 and TRBJ1-4; D is unresolved. The ends were cut back, 5 bases at V and 10 bases at J, with 17 bases in the middle. The germline V gene encodes CDR1 MNHEY and CDR2 SVGEGT. The CDR3 contains 14 residues. The CDR3 nucleotides read TGTGCCAGCAGTCTCGAACCGTCCAGTGGAAAACTGTTTTTT. This gives the protein CASSLEPSSGKLFF.

This clonotype has at least ten counts. The chain employs TRBV5-6 and TRBJ1-2; 7 bases fit TRBD1. The V and J ends lost 4 bases and 5 bases, in that order; junction bases with no gene match: 8. This CDR3 spans 14 amino acids. Germline CDR1 and CDR2: SGHDT and YYEEEE. CDR3 sequence: CASSHEGRGYGYTF. The CDR3 region has the DNA TGTGCCAGCAGCCACGAAGGCAGGGGGTATGGCTACACCTTC.

This clonotype has at least ten counts. This chain links TRBV5-1 with TRBJ2-7; no firm D call. V was cut by 1 base and J by 2 bases, with 10 bases left in between. This CDR3 has 14 amino acids. In germline, CDR1 is SGHRS, CDR2 YFSETQ. The CDR3 nucleotides are TGCGCCAGCAGCTTGACCAGTCGAACCTACGAGCAGTACTTC. Translating gives CASSLTSRTYEQYF. Full variable domain (missing parts from reference TRBV5-1 and TRBJ2-7): KAGVTQTPRYLIKTRGQQVTLSCSPISGHRSVSWYQQTPGQGLQFLFEYFSETQRNKGNFPGRFSGRQFSNSRSEMNVSTLELGDSALYLCASSLTSRTYEQYFGPGTRLTVT.

This clonotype occurred many times. The rearrangement links TRBV12-3 or TRBV12-4 to TRBJ2-5; 14 nucleotides align to TRBD2. The ends lost 6 bases at V and 3 bases at J; junction bases unmatched: 6. This CDR3 is 16 amino acids long. The CDR3 region is CASSPGTSGSEETQYF. The CDR3 DNA reads TGTGCCAGCAGCCCCGGGACTAGCGGGAGTGAAGAGACCCAGTACTTC.

Only a few counts were recorded for this clonotype. The chain joins TRBV5-1 to TRBJ2-5; D remains ambiguous. The V end lost 2 bases, the J end lost 0 bases, and 5 bases lay between the germline ends. The CDR3 runs 13 residues. Germline V gene data show CDR1 as SGHRS and CDR2 as YFSETQ. In DNA form, the CDR3 reads TGCGCCAGCAGCTTCAGGTACCAAGAGACCCAGTACTTC. It translates to CASSFRYQETQYF.

In its sample, this clonotype was seen many times. The chain couples TRBV29-1 to TRBJ2-3; possibly TRBD1 or TRBD2 for D (6 bases each). The germline CDR1 and CDR2 sequences are SQVTM and ANQGSEA. The CDR3 runs 14 residues. Trimming removed 7 bases at V and 4 bases at J, with 18 bases between. As DNA, the CDR3 is TGCAGCGCCCGGATAGGGGGGCTCGCAGATACGCAGTATTTT. Its translation is CSARIGGLADTQYF.

This chain connects TRBV3-1 to TRBJ2-2; no reliable D call. The CDR3 consists of 14 residues. The germline CDR1 and CDR2 sequences are LGHDT and YNNKEL (reference sequence). With 1 base removed from V and 6 bases from J, the gap between germline ends came to 9 bases. The CDR3 DNA reads as TGTGCCAGCAGCCAAGCCGGCAGATCCGGGGAGCTGTTTTTT. Amino acids: CASSQAGRSGELFF.

Ten or more counts support this clonotype. This chain links TRBV2 with TRBJ1-2, with D unresolved. V lost 8 bases and J 3 bases, leaving 7 bases between the germline ends. CDR3 length equals 11 residues. Germline V gives CDR1 SNHLY, CDR2 FYNNEI. Here the CDR3 reads CASGRDYGYTF. Here the CDR3 DNA reads TGTGCCAGCGGGAGAGACTATGGCTACACCTTC.

This clonotype was counted ten times or more. The CDR3 region has the DNA TGTGCCATCGGTACTAGAAATAACGAGCAGTACTTC. This translates into CAIGTRNNEQYF. The rearrangement links TRBV10-3 to TRBJ2-7; TRBD2 might be the D (5 bases). This CDR3 has 12 amino acids. Germline lookup yields CDR1 ENHRY and CDR2 SYGVKD. Trimming shortened V by 8 bases and J by 5 bases, and 13 bases separated the two germline ends.

The V gene is TRBV4-1, the J gene TRBJ2-5, with D possibly matching TRBD2 (5 bases). The CDR3 has 16 residues. The germline V gene encodes CDR1 MGHRA and CDR2 YSYEKL. Trimming stripped 0 bases from V and 7 bases from J, with 18 bases between. Here the CDR3 reads CASSQELATILGTQYF. In DNA, the CDR3 is TGCGCCAGCAGCCAAGAGCTAGCTACCATCCTCGGGACCCAGTACTTC.

This clonotype was seen at least ten times. The chain couples TRBV6-5 to TRBJ1-3, with D unresolved. The CDR3 covers 16 residues. Deletions cut 2 bases from V and 4 bases from J, with 15 bases between. Looked up from germline, CDR1 is MNHEY and CDR2 is SVGAGI. The CDR3 DNA follows: TGTGCCAGCAGTTACGGGTTGCCGGGAGCCGGAAACACCATATATTTT. Its protein is CASSYGLPGAGNTIYF.

This clonotype was recorded many times. This chain joins TRBV20-1 and TRBJ2-5; D is unresolved. The CDR3 loop spans 14 amino acids. The germline CDR1 and CDR2 sequences are DFQATT and SNEGSKA (reference sequence). V shed 3 bases and J shed 3 bases, with 14 bases lying between them. The CDR3 nucleotides are TGCAGTGCTAGGGAGATTGCTGGGAAAGAGACCCAGTACTTC. It is translated as CSAREIAGKETQYF.

This clonotype came up a few times. V usage is TRBV3-1 and J usage is TRBJ2-5; TRBD2 matches at 8 bases. The germline V gene encodes CDR1 LGHDT and CDR2 YNNKEL (reference sequence). Germline trimming cut 3 bases from V and 1 base from J; bases unmatched to any gene: 4. This CDR3 has 15 residues. This chain's CDR3 is CASSHGGRFQETQYF. The DNA of the CDR3 is TGTGCCAGCAGCCACGGCGGGAGGTTCCAAGAGACCCAGTACTTC.

This clonotype has at least ten counts. Here the CDR3 DNA reads TGCAGCGTTGAAGGCGGGGGGGGCTCCTACGAGCAGTACTTC. Its protein product is CSVEGGGGSYEQYF. The genes are TRBV29-1 and TRBJ2-7; 9 bases map to TRBD2. The CDR3 has 14 amino acids. Losses at the gene ends were 1 base for V and 0 bases for J; bases not matched to a gene: 1. Per germline, CDR1 SQVTM and CDR2 ANQGSEA.

The sample holds a few counts of this clonotype. A much bigger clone sits one base away, suggesting this may be a read error. The V and J genes are TRBV12-3 or TRBV12-4 and TRBJ2-6; the match to TRBD1 covers 9 bases. This CDR3 region has 15 residues. CDR3 nucleotides: TGTGCCAGCAGCGACAGGGGGTCTGGGGCCAACATCCTGACTTTC. It is translated as CASSDRGSGANILTF.

This clonotype was observed many times. The CDR3 coding sequence is TGTGCCAGCAGCTTCGGGACTAGCGATCGCACAGATACGCAGTATTTT. Translating it yields CASSFGTSDRTDTQYF. The rearrangement uses TRBV9 and TRBJ2-3; 10 bases line up with TRBD2. The CDR3 is 16 residues long. CDR1 is SGDLS and CDR2 is YYNGEE in the germline V gene. Trimming at V came to 4 bases and at J to 1 base, leaving 6 bases not matched to a gene.